The sequence of this TCR beta chain was determined in a study of blood T cell repertoires in COVID-19. The CDR3 consists of 15 residues. Trimming left V 0 bases short and J 3 bases short, with 12 bases between. Germline loops: CDR1 SGHDT, CDR2 YYEEEE. This table comes from immunoSEQ multiplex PCR, and its TCRdb copy is limited to in-frame clones, with some not included. The sample carries under 200,000 clones, 60% to 85% recorded once. The TCR originated in a man aged 60 to 75 with active or convalescent COVID-19. The chain carries TRBV5-6 and TRBJ1-2, with unresolved D. The sequenced sample consisted of peripheral blood. The CDR3 sequence is CASSLGGHRYYGYTF. DNA of the CDR3: TGTGCCAGCAGCTTGGGAGGGCATCGATACTATGGCTACACCTTC.